This TCR beta chain was obtained from a study of T cells in Graves' hyperthyroidism and ophthalmopathy. Using RNA transcripts as the source, TCR beta CDR3 regions were amplified. TCR CDR3 underwent first-round RT-PCR with the HTBI primer set. From the multiplex PCR reads, TCRdb called clonotypes with MiXCR, one entry per CDR3 protein. Among hundreds of thousands of distinct CDR3 sequences listed, 35% to 55% were seen once. The trim removed 6 bases at V and 5 bases at J, leaving 7 bases unmatched. CDR1 SGDLS and CDR2 YYNGEE come from the germline V gene. The CDR3 has 13 residues. A lack of ophthalmopathy progression within 18 months defined stable Graves' hyperthyroidism. Exclusion followed for patients with uncontrolled infection, other autoimmune disease, pregnancy or lactation. This clonotype was observed a few times. Antigen unknown. Points from the study as a whole: Ophthalmopathy cases were set apart from stable hyperthyroidism by a 13 V-J model. Most thyroid clonotypes with frequency above 0.001 were detected in blood.

The rearrangement uses TRBV9 and TRBJ2-5; 7 bases agree with TRBD2. The source is a woman aged 18-35 years with Graves' hyperthyroidism. Specimen: peripheral blood or thyroid tissue (not recorded which). The CDR3 region has the DNA TGTGCCAGCACCAGCGGGAAGGGGGAGACCCAGTACTTC. Its translation: CASTSGKGETQYF.